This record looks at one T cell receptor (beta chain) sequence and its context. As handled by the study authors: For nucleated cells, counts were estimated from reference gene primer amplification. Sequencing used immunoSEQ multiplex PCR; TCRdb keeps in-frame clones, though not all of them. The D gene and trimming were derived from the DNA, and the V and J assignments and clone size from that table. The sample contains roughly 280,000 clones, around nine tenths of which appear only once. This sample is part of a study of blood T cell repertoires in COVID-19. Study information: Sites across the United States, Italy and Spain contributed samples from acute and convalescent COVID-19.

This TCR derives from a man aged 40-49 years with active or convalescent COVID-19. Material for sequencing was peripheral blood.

CDR3 amino acids: CASTRDWERGAFF. CDR3 nucleotides: TGTGCCAGCACCAGGGACTGGGAACGAGGAGCTTTCTTT. The chain carries TRBV6-6 and TRBJ1-1; tentatively, D is TRBD1 (5 bases). This CDR3 comprises 13 residues. V was shortened by 7 bases and J by 10 bases, with 19 bases between the two germline ends. Looked up from germline, CDR1 is MNHNY and CDR2 is SVGAGI (reference sequence).